This T cell receptor (beta chain) was sequenced for a study of cytomegalovirus exposure and HLA in healthy donors. The study, taken as a whole, reports: In an earlier analysis, about 87% or about 30%: the productive usage of most TCR beta V segments.

The primer mix had 60 Vbeta and 13 Jbeta primers. Sequencing was performed with immunoSEQ multiplex PCR; in TCRdb, only in-frame clones are kept and a portion is missing. The table includes about 130,000 clones, about 80% detected once. Deletions cut 4 bases from V and 10 bases from J, with 21 bases between. This CDR3 spans 15 amino acids. Germline CDR1 MDHEN, CDR2 SYDVKM. Worth noting for this clone: Its target is unknown.

The chain links TRBV28 to TRBJ2-3; TRBD2 might be the D (7 bases). This sequence was found in a human donor in good health. The specimen was PBMCs. The chain's CDR3 is CASSSGPQRGGAQYF. The CDR3 DNA reads as TGTGCCAGCAGTTCCGGGCCTCAAAGGGGGGGAGCGCAGTATTTT.